This entry is about one T cell receptor beta chain. The antigen is not known. TCRdb passed the RT-PCR reads through MiXCR, listing each CDR3 protein once. Of fewer than 600,000 distinct CDR3 sequences listed, roughly 7.9% are singletons. V was clipped by 7 bases and J by 2 bases, with 18 bases between them. This CDR3 spans 15 amino acids. This specimen belongs to a study of response to subunit inactivated influenza vaccine. Notes on the study in general: The authors offered the suggestion that each seasonal influenza vaccination recruits few new T cells.

The sample here was PBMCs from blood, taken roughly 24 months after vaccination. The sequence derives from a man aged 50 to 75 who received an inactivated influenza vaccine. The chain couples TRBV12-3 or TRBV12-4 to TRBJ2-7; possibly TRBD1 or TRBD2 for D (6 bases each). The CDR3 DNA follows: TGTGCCAGCACTCTTGGGTGGGGGGCGGCCTACGAGCAGTACTTC. Translation: CASTLGWGAAYEQYF.